This TCR beta chain was retrieved from a study of cytomegalovirus exposure and HLA in healthy donors. In regard to this clone: The antigen remains undetermined.

This CDR3 is 14 amino acids long. The V gene's germline CDR1 is SGHAT and CDR2 FQNNGV. Trimming cost V 7 bases and J 0 bases; bases outside gene matches: 6. The method was immunoSEQ multiplex PCR; TCRdb's version includes in-frame clones alone and lacks a portion of them. The sample contains 150,000 to 200,000 clones, 89% of which appear only once. General observations from the study: Through in vitro validation, three CMV-associated chains were shown to be specific for CMV antigens. The TCR clusters that emerged in the first cohort tended, a later analysis found, to co-occur in the approximately 130 validation repertoires. Some public TCRs appeared in many individuals, while most sequences were rare.

The sequence was collected from a man aged 18 to 35 in good health and CMV-seropositive. The sample taken for sequencing was PBMCs. The V gene is TRBV11-2, the J gene TRBJ2-7; 7 bases are shared with TRBD2. The DNA for the CDR3 is TGTGCCAGCAACAGCGGGACCAGCTCCTACGAGCAGTACTTC. This codes for CASNSGTSSYEQYF.